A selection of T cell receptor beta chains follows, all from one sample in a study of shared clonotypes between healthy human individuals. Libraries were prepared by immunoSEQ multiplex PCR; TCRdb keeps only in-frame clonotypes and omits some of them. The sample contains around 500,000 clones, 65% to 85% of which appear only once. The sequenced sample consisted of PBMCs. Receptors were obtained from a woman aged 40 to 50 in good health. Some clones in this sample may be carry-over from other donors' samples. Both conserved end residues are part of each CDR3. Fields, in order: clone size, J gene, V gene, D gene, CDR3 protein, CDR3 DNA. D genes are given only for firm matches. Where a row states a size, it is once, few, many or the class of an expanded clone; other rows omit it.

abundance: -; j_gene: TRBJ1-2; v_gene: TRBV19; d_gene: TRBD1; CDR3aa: CASSTSGTGRYGYTF; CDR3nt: TGTGCCAGTAGTACCTCCGGGACAGGGAGGTATGGCTACACCTTC
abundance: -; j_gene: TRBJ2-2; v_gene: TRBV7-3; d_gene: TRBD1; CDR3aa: CASSPLTGSAGELFF; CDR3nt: TGTGCCAGCAGCCCCCTGACAGGGTCGGCCGGGGAGCTGTTTTTT
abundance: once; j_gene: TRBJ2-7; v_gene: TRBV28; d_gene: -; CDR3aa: CASSDFPYEQYF; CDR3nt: TGTGCCAGCTCGGACTTCCCCTACGAGCAGTACTTC
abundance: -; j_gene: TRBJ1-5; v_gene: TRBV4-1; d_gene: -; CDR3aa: CASSQEGPTYSNQPQHF; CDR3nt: TGCGCCAGCAGCCAAGAAGGACCTACTTATAGCAATCAGCCCCAGCATTTT
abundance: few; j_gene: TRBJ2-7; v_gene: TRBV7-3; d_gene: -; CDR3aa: CASSLTGDEQYF; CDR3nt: TGTGCCAGCAGCTTGACGGGGGACGAGCAGTACTTC
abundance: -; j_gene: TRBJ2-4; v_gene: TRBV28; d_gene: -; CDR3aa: CASSTSWGELAKNIQYF; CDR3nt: TGTGCCAGCAGTACCTCGTGGGGAGAATTAGCCAAAAACATTCAGTACTTC
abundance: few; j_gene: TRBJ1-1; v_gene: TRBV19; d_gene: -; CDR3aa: CASSTPGARDTEAFF; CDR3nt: TGTGCCAGTAGTACTCCTGGGGCCCGGGACACTGAAGCTTTCTTT
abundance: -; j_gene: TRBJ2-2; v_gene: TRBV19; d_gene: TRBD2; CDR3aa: CASSTGLAGHGELFF; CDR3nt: TGTGCCAGTAGCACGGGACTAGCGGGACACGGGGAGCTGTTTTTT
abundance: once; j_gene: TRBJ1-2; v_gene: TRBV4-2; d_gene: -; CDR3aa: CASSQDSQYGYTF; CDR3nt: TGTGCCAGCAGCCAAGATAGTCAGTACGGCTACACCTTC
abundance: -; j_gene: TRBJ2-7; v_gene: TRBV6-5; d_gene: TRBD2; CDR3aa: CASAQVAGGSYEQYF; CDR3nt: TGTGCCAGCGCGCAGGTAGCGGGAGGCTCCTACGAGCAGTACTTC
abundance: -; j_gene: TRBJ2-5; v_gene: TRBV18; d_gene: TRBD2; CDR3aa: CASSLLAGGEETQYF; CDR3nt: TGTGCCAGCTCTCTCTTAGCGGGAGGGGAAGAGACCCAGTACTTC
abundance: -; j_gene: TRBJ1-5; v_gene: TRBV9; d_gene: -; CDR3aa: CASSVGVGSNQPQHF; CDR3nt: TGTGCCAGCAGCGTAGGGGTGGGCAGCAATCAGCCCCAGCATTTT
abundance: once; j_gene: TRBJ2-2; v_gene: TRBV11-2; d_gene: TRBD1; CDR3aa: CASSARGWANTGELFF; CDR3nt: TGTGCCAGCAGCGCCAGGGGGTGGGCGAACACCGGGGAGCTGTTTTTT
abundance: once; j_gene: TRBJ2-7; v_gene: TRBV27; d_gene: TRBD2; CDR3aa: CASSFKISTSGTYEQYF; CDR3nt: TGTGCCAGCAGTTTTAAGATCTCGACTAGCGGTACCTACGAGCAGTACTTC
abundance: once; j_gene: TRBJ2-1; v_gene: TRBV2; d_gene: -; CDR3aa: CASLGGFNEQFF; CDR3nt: TGTGCCAGCCTCGGGGGATTCAATGAGCAGTTCTTC
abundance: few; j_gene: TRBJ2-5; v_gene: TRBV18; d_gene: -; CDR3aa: CASSPPGLQETQYF; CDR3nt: TGTGCCAGCTCGCCACCGGGCCTCCAAGAGACCCAGTACTTC
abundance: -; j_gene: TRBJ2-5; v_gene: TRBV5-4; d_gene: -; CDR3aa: CASSLEARETQYF; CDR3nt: TGTGCCAGCAGCTTGGAGGCTAGGGAGACCCAGTACTTC
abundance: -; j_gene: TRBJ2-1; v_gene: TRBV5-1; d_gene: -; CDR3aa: CASSLVAGALNEQFF; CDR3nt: TGCGCCAGCAGCTTGGTAGCAGGGGCGCTCAATGAGCAGTTCTTC
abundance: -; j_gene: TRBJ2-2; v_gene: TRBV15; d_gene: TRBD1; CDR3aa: CATSQRTGLNTGELFF; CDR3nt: TGTGCCACCAGCCAACGGACAGGGCTGAACACCGGGGAGCTGTTTTTT
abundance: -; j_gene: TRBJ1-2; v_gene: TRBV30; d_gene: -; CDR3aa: CAWKGQGPYGYTF; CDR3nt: TGTGCCTGGAAGGGGCAGGGGCCCTATGGCTACACCTTC
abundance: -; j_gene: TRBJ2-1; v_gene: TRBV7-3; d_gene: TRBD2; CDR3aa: CASSLSGSDGGLGIGEQFF; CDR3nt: TGTGCCAGCAGCTTATCGGGGTCGGACGGTGGACTAGGTATTGGTGAGCAGTTCTTC
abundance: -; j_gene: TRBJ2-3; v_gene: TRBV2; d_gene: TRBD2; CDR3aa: CASSGGLAGNTDTQYF; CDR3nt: TGTGCCAGCAGTGGAGGACTAGCGGGAAACACAGATACGCAGTATTTT
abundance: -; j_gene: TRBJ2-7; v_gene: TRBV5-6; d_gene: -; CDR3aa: CASRIGTAPPEQYF; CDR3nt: TGTGCCAGCAGGATCGGGACCGCCCCTCCCGAGCAGTACTTC
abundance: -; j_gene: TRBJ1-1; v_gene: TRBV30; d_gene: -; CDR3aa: CAWTAQAKMNTEAFF; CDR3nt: TGTGCCTGGACGGCCCAGGCAAAAATGAACACTGAAGCTTTCTTT
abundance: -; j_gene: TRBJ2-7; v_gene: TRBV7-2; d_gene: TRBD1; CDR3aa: CASSTRTGGTYEQYF; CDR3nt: TGTGCCAGCAGCACACGGACAGGGGGTACCTACGAGCAGTACTTC
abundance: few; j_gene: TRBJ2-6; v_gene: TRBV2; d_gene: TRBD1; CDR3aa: CASSEGRGGLDSGANVLTF; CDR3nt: TGTGCCAGCAGTGAGGGAAGAGGGGGCCTAGACTCTGGGGCCAACGTCCTGACTTTC
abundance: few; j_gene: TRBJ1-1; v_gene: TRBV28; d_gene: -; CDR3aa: CASSLAPQLQGRLTEAFF; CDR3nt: TGTGCCAGCAGTTTAGCTCCTCAGTTGCAGGGAAGGTTGACTGAAGCTTTCTTT
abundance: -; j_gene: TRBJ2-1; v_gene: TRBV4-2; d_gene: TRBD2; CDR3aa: CASSLYPSAGGGEQFF; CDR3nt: TGTGCCAGCAGCCTTTACCCCTCTGCGGGAGGGGGTGAGCAGTTCTTC
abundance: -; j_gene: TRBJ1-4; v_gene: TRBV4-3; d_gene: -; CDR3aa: CASSSVVGRGREKLFF; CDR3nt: TGCGCCAGCAGTTCCGTAGTGGGCCGGGGAAGGGAAAAACTGTTTTTT
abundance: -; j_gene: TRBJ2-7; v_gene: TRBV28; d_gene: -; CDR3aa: CASSLEGIWYEQYF; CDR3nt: TGTGCCAGCAGTTTGGAGGGTATATGGTACGAGCAGTACTTC
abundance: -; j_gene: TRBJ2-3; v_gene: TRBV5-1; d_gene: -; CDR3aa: CASSLDPLTDTQYF; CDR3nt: TGCGCCAGCAGCTTGGACCCCCTCACAGATACGCAGTATTTT
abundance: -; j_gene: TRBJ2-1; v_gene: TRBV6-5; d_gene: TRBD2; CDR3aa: CASTGAGGGEQFF; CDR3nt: TGTGCCAGCACGGGAGCGGGAGGGGGTGAGCAGTTCTTC
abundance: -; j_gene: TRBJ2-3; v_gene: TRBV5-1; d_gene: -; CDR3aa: CASSLLHSETQYF; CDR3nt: TGCGCCAGCAGCCTCCTCCATTCAGAGACGCAGTATTTT
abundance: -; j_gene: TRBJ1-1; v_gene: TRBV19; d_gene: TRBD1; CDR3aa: CASSRNDRVNTEAFF; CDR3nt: TGTGCCAGTAGTAGAAACGACAGGGTGAACACTGAAGCTTTCTTT
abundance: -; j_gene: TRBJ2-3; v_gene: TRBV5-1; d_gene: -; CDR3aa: CASSHTGHTTDTQYF; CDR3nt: TGCGCCAGCAGCCACACAGGGCATACCACAGATACGCAGTATTTT
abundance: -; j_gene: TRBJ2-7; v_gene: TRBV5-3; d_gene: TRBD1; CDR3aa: CARSLGPGQGVDEQYF; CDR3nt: TGTGCCAGAAGCTTGGGACCGGGACAGGGTGTCGACGAGCAGTACTTC
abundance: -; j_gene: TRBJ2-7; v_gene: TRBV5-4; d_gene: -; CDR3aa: CASSLEQGRYEQYF; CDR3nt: TGTGCCAGCAGCTTGGAACAAGGGCGCTACGAGCAGTACTTC
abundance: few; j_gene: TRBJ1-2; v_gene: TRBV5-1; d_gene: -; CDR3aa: CASSLAGGPHYGYTF; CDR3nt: TGCGCCAGCAGCTTGGCCGGGGGGCCTCACTATGGCTACACCTTC
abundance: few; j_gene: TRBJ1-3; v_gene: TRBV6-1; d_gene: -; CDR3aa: CASSEDGPISGNTIYF; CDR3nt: TGTGCCAGCAGTGAAGACGGACCGATCTCTGGAAACACCATATATTTT
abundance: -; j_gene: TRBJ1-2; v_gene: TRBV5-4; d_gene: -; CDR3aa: CASSLVGPSYGYTF; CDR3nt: TGTGCCAGCAGCTTGGTGGGTCCTAGTTATGGCTACACCTTC
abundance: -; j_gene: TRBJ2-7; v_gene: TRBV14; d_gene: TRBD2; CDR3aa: CASSLLGREAYEQYF; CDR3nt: TGTGCCAGCAGCCTCCTGGGCCGGGAGGCCTACGAGCAGTACTTC
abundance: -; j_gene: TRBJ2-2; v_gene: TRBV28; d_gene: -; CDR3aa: CASSPGPRGGGELFF; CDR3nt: TGTGCCAGCAGCCCTGGGCCGCGAGGTGGGGGGGAGCTGTTTTTT
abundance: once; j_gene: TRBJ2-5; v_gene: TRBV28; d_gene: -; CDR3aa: CASSLKETQYF; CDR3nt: TGTGCCAGCAGCCTTAAAGAGACCCAGTACTTC
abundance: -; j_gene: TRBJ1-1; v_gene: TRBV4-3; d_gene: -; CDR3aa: CASSQDTTGLAFF; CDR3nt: TGCGCCAGCAGCCAAGATACGACAGGCCTAGCTTTCTTT
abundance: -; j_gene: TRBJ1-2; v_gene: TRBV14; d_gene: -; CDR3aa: CASESSAHSGYTF; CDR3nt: TGTGCCAGCGAATCTTCGGCGCACTCCGGCTACACCTTC
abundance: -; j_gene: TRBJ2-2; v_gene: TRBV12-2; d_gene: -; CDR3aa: CASRLAGDDTGELFF; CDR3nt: TGTGCAAGTCGCTTAGCGGGGGACGACACCGGGGAGCTGTTTTTT
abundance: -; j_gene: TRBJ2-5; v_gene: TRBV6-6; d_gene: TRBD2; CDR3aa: CASRLAGVVETQYF; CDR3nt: TGTGCCAGCAGACTAGCGGGAGTTGTAGAGACCCAGTACTTC
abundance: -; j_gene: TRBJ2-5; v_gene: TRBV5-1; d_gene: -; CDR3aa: CASSLRGGGETQYF; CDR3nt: TGCGCCAGCAGCCTCCGGGGCGGTGGGGAGACCCAGTACTTC
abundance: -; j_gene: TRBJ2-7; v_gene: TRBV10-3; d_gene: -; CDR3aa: CAISDSSYEQYF; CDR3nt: TGTGCCATCAGTGACAGTTCTTACGAGCAGTACTTC
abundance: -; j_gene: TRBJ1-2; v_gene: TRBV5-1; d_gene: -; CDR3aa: CASSLGDKVYGYTF; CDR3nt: TGCGCCAGCAGCTTGGGCGACAAGGTCTATGGCTACACCTTC
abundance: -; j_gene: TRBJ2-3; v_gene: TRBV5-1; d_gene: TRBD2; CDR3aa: CASSLALAGGPATDTQYF; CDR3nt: TGCGCCAGCAGCTTGGCGCTAGCGGGAGGGCCTGCCACAGATACGCAGTATTTT
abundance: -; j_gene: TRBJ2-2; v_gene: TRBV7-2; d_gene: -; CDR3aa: CASSGEGGSGELFF; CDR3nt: TGTGCCAGCTCCGGAGAGGGGGGATCCGGGGAGCTGTTTTTT
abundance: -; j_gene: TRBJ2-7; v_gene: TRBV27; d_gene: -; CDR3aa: CASSFTAWGYEQYF; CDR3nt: TGTGCCAGCAGTTTTACGGCGTGGGGCTACGAGCAGTACTTC
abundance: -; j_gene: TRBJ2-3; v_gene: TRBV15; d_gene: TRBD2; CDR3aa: CATSQGHNSGRATDTQYF; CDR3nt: TGTGCCACCAGCCAGGGGCACAATAGCGGGAGGGCCACAGATACGCAGTATTTT
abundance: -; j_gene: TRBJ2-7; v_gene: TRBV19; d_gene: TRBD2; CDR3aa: CASSIEASGIYEQYF; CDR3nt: TGTGCCAGTAGTATAGAGGCTAGCGGGATATACGAGCAGTACTTC